The T cell receptor beta chain described here comes from a study of blood T cell repertoires in COVID-19. On the study more broadly: There were acute and convalescent COVID-19 samples, and they came from the United States, Italy and Spain. In each case, the material was cDNA or gDNA derived from T cells, B-cell-depleted T cells, or PBMCs.

Per the authors' pipeline: Amplifying reference gene primers gave estimates of nucleated cell counts. This table comes from immunoSEQ multiplex PCR, and its TCRdb copy is limited to in-frame clones, with some not included. The V and J calls and clone size come from that table; D and trimming were worked out from the DNA. The data show some 31,000 clones, with roughly 91% seen just once and about 1% held by the top ten. The CDR3 loop spans 13 amino acids. Between the trimmed V and J ends, which lost 4 bases and 1 base, there was a span of 7 bases. The TCR comes from a man between 65 and 85 years old with active or convalescent COVID-19. The J gene is TRBJ1-1, the V gene TRBV12-3 or TRBV12-4; D unresolved. Sequencing was done on a sample of peripheral blood. The DNA of the CDR3 is TGTGCCAGCAGTTCCGGGTCGAACACTGAAGCTTTCTTT. Protein: CASSSGSNTEAFF.